This TCR beta chain was obtained from a study of spatial heterogeneity in lung cancer. Every TCR cDNA molecule bore a unique molecular identifier. TCRdb re-derived calls from the 5' RACE reads in MiXCR, one entry per CDR3 protein. The table includes some 44,000 distinct CDR3 sequences, roughly 15% detected once. The CDR3 covers 14 residues. Trimming removed 1 base at V and 3 bases at J, with 10 bases between. Germline CDR1 is SNHLY and CDR2 is FYNNEI. Time point in this sample: sample taken at primary tumor resection. Whole RNA was taken from tumor, nontumor lung or frozen PBMC; it was then sequenced unsorted.

This chain links TRBV2 with TRBJ2-7, with D possibly TRBD1 on 5 matching bases. The input for sequencing was PBMCs, taken at surgery. The clonotype was recovered from a male donor with early-stage non-small cell lung cancer. CDR3 residues: CASSEGRQSYEQYF. CDR3 sequence (DNA): TGTGCCAGCAGTGAAGGCAGACAGAGCTACGAGCAGTACTTC. Full variable domain (missing parts from reference TRBV2 and TRBJ2-7): EPEVTQTPSHQVTQMGQEVILRCVPISNHLYFYWYRQILGQKVEFLVSFYNNEISEKSEIFDDQFSVERPDGSNFTLKIRSTKLEDSAMYFCASSEGRQSYEQYFGPGTRLTVT.